This entry describes one T cell receptor beta chain. This specimen belongs to a study of blood T cell repertoires in COVID-19. Authors' analysis steps: Reference gene primer amplification yielded estimated nucleated cell counts. Produced via immunoSEQ multiplex PCR; TCRdb's table is partial and in-frame only. Clonal size and the V and J genes are those of that table, whereas D and trimming came from the DNA. This sample has 150,000 or so clones, with approximately 78% found just once. This CDR3 is built from 14 residues. V was shortened by 0 bases and J by 10 bases, with 11 bases between the two germline ends. Germline lookup yields CDR1 SGHDT and CDR2 YYEEEE.

What was sequenced was peripheral blood. The chain combines TRBV5-6 with TRBJ1-6, with TRBD1 as a possible D gene (6 bases). This TCR derives from a human donor with acute or convalescent COVID-19. The donor label of this sample is uncertain. CDR3 sequence (DNA): TGTGCCAGCAGCTTGGCCTGGGGGCGATCACCCCTCCACTTT. Translated, it gives CASSLAWGRSPLHF.